The T cell receptor (beta chain) described here comes from a study of T cells in Graves' hyperthyroidism and ophthalmopathy (dated by TCRdb to between 2018 and 2021). Looking at the study overall: Peripheral blood was collected at initial diagnosis, before any treatment. In addition, the study compared T-cell repertoires in thyroid tissue and in blood from 6 or 7 Graves' hyperthyroidism patients. For training and testing, the 110 or so patients in the discovery cohort were randomly divided in a 7:3 ratio. After blood sampling, hyperthyroidism patients were treated with methimazole at a starting dose of 30 mg daily, and ophthalmopathy patients were treated with high-dose intravenous methylprednisolone. The paper describes TCR Vbeta CDR3 sequencing of 120 to 150 peripheral blood samples, made up of roughly 45 ophthalmopathy patients, 70 to 75 hyperthyroidism patients and 17 progressor patients. To identify TCR V-J signatures that set the groups apart, the researchers used a discovery cohort of about a hundred patients, made up of around 42 with Graves' ophthalmopathy and 57 with stable Graves' hyperthyroidism. An independent validation cohort of fewer than 20 hyperthyroidism patients and some 15 patients who later progressed to ophthalmopathy tested prospective prediction of ophthalmopathy.

Ophthalmopathy patients had moderately to severely active disease, Clinical Activity Score of at least 3, NOSPECS grade of at least 4, and duration under 3 months. The study excluded patients with uncontrolled infections, other autoimmune diseases, pregnancy or lactation. Diagnoses relied on clinical symptoms, serum thyroxine and TRAb, thyroid ultrasound and orbital computed tomography. Ficoll-Paque density gradient centrifugation was used to isolate PBMCs from around 9.1 ml of fresh peripheral blood. Total RNA was extracted using Trizol reagent, and RNA quality was assessed on an Agilent 2100 Bioanalyzer. With regard to this clonotype: The specificity of this receptor is unknown. No much larger clone is present one base from it, and per-base qualities are unavailable.

The TCR beta CDR3 regions were amplified from the RNA transcripts. For the first round of RT-PCR on the TCR CDR3, the HTBI primer set was used together with the Qiagen OneStep RT-PCR kit. A second multiplex PCR round built the libraries, followed by size selection and purification. Sequencing of the libraries was done on an Illumina HiSeq2000 using paired-end 100 bp reads. In the source study's methods: Raw data were processed with SOAPnuke, discarding reads with adapters, uncalled bases, mean Phred below 15, or no exact constant-primer or identifier match. COPE v1.2.5 was used to merge the high-quality paired reads, and each unique nucleotide sequence was defined as a clonotype. MiTCR v1.1 was used to align the clonotypes against IMGT TRBV, TRBD and TRBJ reference segments. Analysis was restricted to V-J combinations with a frequency above 0.0001, which covered roughly 99% of repertoires. A TCS score was defined as the ratio of F50 (clonal expansion) to E x V (chaos), with BLOSUM62-based TCRdist applied between CDR3 peptides within each V-J. Welch's t-statistics and random forest reduced roughly 540 V-J features to fewer than 15, which were used in a naive Bayes classifier (R e1071). TCRdb redid the processing of the public reads, applying fastp at Q25 and MiXCR, and retained in-frame beta chains. Each record represents a unique CDR3 protein, reported with the most common genes and DNA among its rows. These V and J calls originate from TCRdb's pipeline instead of the authors' own analysis. The sample contains 250,000 to 400,000 distinct CDR3 sequences, about an eighth of them found a single time. The ten most abundant clones make up roughly 33% of the sample.

In the germline V gene, CDR1 corresponds to SQVTM and CDR2 to ANQGSEA. Taken from cysteine to phenylalanine, the CDR3 has 18 residues. Only CDR3 DNA is held: 54 bases, read in frame from base 1. From V the trimming removes 7 bases and from J it removes 0 bases, while the gene matches leave 15 bases of the junction unaccounted for. The research as a whole found: In cross-validation, a model built on a 13 V-J signature told ophthalmopathy apart from stable hyperthyroidism with approximately 90% sensitivity and roughly 81% specificity, and in testing the same model reached 80%/75%. Blood samples also contained most of the expanded thyroid clonotypes (frequency above 0.001), which suggests that blood repertoires may reflect thyroid immune responses. In validation, the model predicted progression to ophthalmopathy a median of about 5.9 months before onset, with roughly 70% sensitivity and 72.22% specificity. No statistical method was used to set the sample size in advance, and investigators knew the group allocation.

The chain is made from TRBV29-1 and TRBJ2-6, and 7 junctional nucleotides match TRBD1. The clonotype was recovered from a woman between 40 and 55 years old with Graves' ophthalmopathy. The sequencing input was blood. The sequenced DNA: TGCAGCGCACACGACAGGGAAGATACTGTCTCTGGGGCCAACGTCCTGACTTTC. The translation is CSAHDREDTVSGANVLTF.